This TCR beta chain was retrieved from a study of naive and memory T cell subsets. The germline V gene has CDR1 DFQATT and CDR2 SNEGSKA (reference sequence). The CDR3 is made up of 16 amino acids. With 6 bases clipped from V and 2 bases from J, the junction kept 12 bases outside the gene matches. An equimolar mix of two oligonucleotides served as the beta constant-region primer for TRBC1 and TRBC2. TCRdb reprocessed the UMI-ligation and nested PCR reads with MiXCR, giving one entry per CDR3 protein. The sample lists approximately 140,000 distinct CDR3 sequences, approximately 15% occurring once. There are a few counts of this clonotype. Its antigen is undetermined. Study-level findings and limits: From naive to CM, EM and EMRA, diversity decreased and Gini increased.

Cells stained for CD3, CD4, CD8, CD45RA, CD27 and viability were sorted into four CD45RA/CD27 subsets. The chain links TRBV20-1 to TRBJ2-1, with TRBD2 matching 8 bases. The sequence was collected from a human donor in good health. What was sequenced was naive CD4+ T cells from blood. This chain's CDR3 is CSAEEGLANTYNEQFF. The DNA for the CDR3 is TGCAGTGCCGAAGAAGGACTAGCAAACACCTACAATGAGCAGTTCTTC.